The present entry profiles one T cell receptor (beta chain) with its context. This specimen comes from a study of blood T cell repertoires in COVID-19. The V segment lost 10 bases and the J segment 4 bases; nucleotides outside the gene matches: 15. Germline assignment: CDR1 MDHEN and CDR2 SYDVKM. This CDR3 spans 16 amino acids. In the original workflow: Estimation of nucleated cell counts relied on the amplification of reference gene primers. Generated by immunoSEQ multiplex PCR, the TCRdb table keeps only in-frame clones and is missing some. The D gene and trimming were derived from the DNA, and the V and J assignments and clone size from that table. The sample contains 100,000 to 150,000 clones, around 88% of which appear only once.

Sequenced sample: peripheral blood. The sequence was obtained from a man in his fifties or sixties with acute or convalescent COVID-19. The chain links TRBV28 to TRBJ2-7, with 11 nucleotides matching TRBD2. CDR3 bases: TGTGCCACCAACCCTAGCGGGAGGCTTGCAATTTACGAGCAGTACTTC. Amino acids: CATNPSGRLAIYEQYF.